This T cell receptor beta chain was captured in a study of T cells in Graves' hyperthyroidism and ophthalmopathy. Study results and caveats: Also found in blood were most expanded thyroid clonotypes above 0.001.

Per germline, CDR1 MDHEN and CDR2 SYDVKM. Trimming removed 8 bases at V and 0 bases at J, with 11 bases between. This CDR3 is 14 amino acids long. The source material, RNA transcripts, was used to amplify TCR beta CDR3 regions. The HTBI primer set drove a first-round RT-PCR of the TCR CDR3. Via MiXCR, TCRdb re-called the multiplex PCR reads, giving one row per CDR3 protein. The sample has some 550,000 distinct CDR3 sequences; approximately 15% are singletons. Many counts were recorded for this clonotype. Its specificity is unknown. This TCR was sampled from a woman between 40 and 55 years old with Graves' ophthalmopathy. The sample taken for sequencing was blood. The V call is TRBV28, the J call TRBJ1-5, with a tentative D call TRBD1 (6 bases). CDR3 sequence reads: CASGTLYSNQPQHF. CDR3 in DNA: TGTGCCAGCGGGACACTGTATAGCAATCAGCCCCAGCATTTT.